These 27 T cell receptor beta chains share one sample of origin, sequenced in a study of early T cells in non-severe SARS-CoV-2 infection. Each CDR3 protein gets one entry after TCRdb re-called the 5' RACE reads with MiXCR. The sample has tens of thousands of distinct CDR3 sequences; approximately 12% are singletons. Sample: whole blood, taken at baseline. Receptors were obtained from an adult who was a healthcare worker with PCR-confirmed SARS-CoV-2 infection or an uninfected control (not recorded which).

This clonotype came up a few times. The chain is built from TRBV6-5 and TRBJ1-5; possibly TRBD1 for D (5 bases). The CDR3 length is 16 residues. Trimming took off 6 bases at V and 1 base at J, with 16 bases between the two ends. CDR1 and CDR2 (germline): MNHEY, SVGAGI. CDR3 amino acids: CASSSRGGGSNQPQHF. The CDR3 coding sequence is TGTGCCAGCAGCTCCCGGGGGGGAGGGAGCAATCAGCCCCAGCATTTT.

This clonotype was picked up many times. The genes are TRBV29-1 and TRBJ2-3; 8 bases align to TRBD1. Unmatched junction bases numbered 5, after V lost 4 bases and J lost 5 bases. CDR1 SQVTM and CDR2 ANQGSEA come from the germline V gene. There are 13 residues in the CDR3. The CDR3 coding sequence is TGCAGCGTTGCGGACAGGGTCTTAGATACGCAGTATTTT. Its protein is CSVADRVLDTQYF.

This clonotype was seen more than once but under ten times. This CDR3 is CASSLGGLASPKGEQFF. For the CDR3, the DNA is TGTGCCAGCAGCTTAGGGGGACTAGCCTCCCCAAAAGGTGAGCAGTTCTTC. The J gene is TRBJ2-1, the V gene TRBV7-9, with 9 bases lining up with TRBD2. This CDR3 has 17 amino acids. The junction had 13 bases not matched to a gene; V was cut back by 1 base and J by 9 bases. CDR1 is SEHNR, CDR2 FQNEAQ, per germline (reference sequence).

The rearrangement uses TRBV2 and TRBJ2-5; 7 bases are shared with TRBD2. Germline lookup yields CDR1 SNHLY and CDR2 FYNNEI. The CDR3 runs 14 residues. The ends lost 5 bases at V and 5 bases at J; junction bases unmatched: 8. The CDR3 spells CASSSGTPEETQYF. The DNA of the CDR3 is TGTGCCAGCAGTAGCGGGACTCCGGAGGAGACCCAGTACTTC.

In this sample, this clonotype turned up a few times. This rearrangement joins TRBV28 to TRBJ1-1; tentative D call: TRBD1 (5 bases). With 6 bases removed from V and 2 bases from J, the gap between germline ends came to 16 bases. Per germline, CDR1 MDHEN and CDR2 SYDVKM. There are 15 residues in the CDR3. The CDR3 region has the DNA TGTGCCAGCAGGCGCCCGCTGACAGCCAACACTGAAGCTTTCTTT. The encoded protein is CASRRPLTANTEAFF.

The chain links TRBV10-3 to TRBJ1-1, with D possibly matching TRBD1 (5 bases). V was shortened by 7 bases and J by 5 bases, with 17 bases between the two germline ends. This CDR3 contains 14 residues. CDR1 and CDR2 (germline): ENHRY, SYGVKD. CDR3 sequence (DNA): TGTGCCATCACCGAGCGGGGGGATGAGACTGAAGCTTTCTTT. Translated: CAITERGDETEAFF.

The V call is TRBV7-9, the J call TRBJ2-3; no firm D call. The CDR3 length is 15 residues. The ends were cut back, 2 bases at V and 2 bases at J, with 11 bases in the middle. In germline, CDR1 is SEHNR, CDR2 FQNEAQ (reference sequence). CDR3 sequence reads: CASSLSQLVTDTQYF. In DNA form, the CDR3 reads TGTGCCAGCAGCTTAAGTCAGCTCGTCACAGATACGCAGTATTTT.

The chain is built from TRBV29-1 and TRBJ2-1; maybe TRBD1 (5 bases). CDR3 length: 13 amino acids. V was cut by 8 bases and J by 8 bases, with 19 bases left in between. Germline V CDR1 and CDR2: SQVTM, ANQGSEA. The CDR3 DNA reads as TGCAGCTTACGGTCTACCGCCAGGGATGAGCAGTTCTTC. It yields the protein CSLRSTARDEQFF.

The chain recombines TRBV30 with TRBJ1-3, with 7 bases lining up with TRBD1. The V gene end was trimmed by 3 bases and the J gene end by 0 bases; junction bases not matched to a gene: 11. Looked up from germline, CDR1 is GTSNPN and CDR2 is SVGIG (reference sequence). CDR3 length: 17 amino acids. CDR3 sequence: CAWRAGGTKSSGNTIYF. CDR3 nucleotide sequence: TGTGCCTGGAGGGCAGGGGGGACAAAGAGCTCTGGAAACACCATATATTTT.

This clonotype was recorded many times. J is TRBJ1-3 and V is TRBV6-5, with D possibly TRBD1 on 5 matching bases. The length of the CDR3 is 14 residues. Germline V gene lookup returns CDR1 MNHEY and CDR2 SVGAGI. V lost 6 bases and J lost 4, with 13 bases in between. The CDR3 sequence is CASSSGGPGNTIYF. The CDR3 DNA reads TGTGCCAGCAGCAGCGGGGGACCCGGAAACACCATATATTTT.

V usage is TRBV11-2 and J usage is TRBJ2-7, with 10 bases matching TRBD1. V dropped 5 bases and J dropped 0; count of bases not matched to a gene: 4. CDR1 is SGHAT and CDR2 is FQNNGV in the germline V gene. The CDR3 covers 15 residues. In nucleotides, the CDR3 is TGTGCCAGCAGCGGACAGGGGGGCTTCTCCTACGAGCAGTACTTC. This encodes CASSGQGGFSYEQYF.

This chain links TRBV6-5 with TRBJ2-2, with D hard to call. Germline V CDR1 and CDR2: MNHEY, SVGAGI. The CDR3 has 11 residues. V was clipped by 5 bases and J by 8 bases, with 6 bases between them. In DNA, the CDR3 is TGTGCCAGCAGTAATGGGGGGGAGCTGTTTTTT. Protein sequence: CASSNGGELFF.

The V gene is TRBV12-3 or TRBV12-4, the J gene TRBJ2-1, with a weak D call TRBD2 (6 bases). V gave up 5 bases and J gave up 10 bases, with 18 bases separating them. This CDR3 is 14 amino acids long. In nucleotides, the CDR3 is TGTGCCAGCAGTCTGGGCCTTAGCGGAGCCGAGCAGTTCTTC. This gives the protein CASSLGLSGAEQFF.

This clonotype has at least ten counts. This sequence joins TRBV20-1 and TRBJ2-1, with D possibly being TRBD2 (6 bases). CDR3 length: 15 residues. CDR1 is DFQATT, CDR2 SNEGSKA, per germline (reference sequence). The V gene lost 5 bases and the J gene lost 1 base, with 15 bases spanning the gap. The CDR3 DNA reads as TGCAGTGCTGCCCGGCCTAGCGTATCCTACAATGAGCAGTTCTTC. This encodes CSAARPSVSYNEQFF.

V gene TRBV10-3 combines with J gene TRBJ2-7, with 10 bases lining up with TRBD1. The CDR3 loop spans 15 amino acids. Germline values: CDR1 ENHRY, CDR2 SYGVKD. The J segment lost 4 bases and the V segment lost 6 bases, leaving 9 bases of the junction unmatched. CDR3 in DNA: TGTGCCATCAGGGACCGGGACAGGGGACTTTACGAGCAGTACTTC. Translated: CAIRDRDRGLYEQYF.

This clonotype was detected many times. The V and J genes are TRBV9 and TRBJ2-5, with 7 bases lining up with TRBD2. This CDR3 is built from 18 residues. The junction had 19 bases not matched to a gene; V was cut back by 2 bases and J by 6 bases. CDR1 is SGDLS, CDR2 YYNGEE, per germline. Here the CDR3 reads CASSVPPPLGGSEKTQYF. The CDR3 DNA sequence: TGTGCCAGCAGCGTCCCTCCCCCCCTGGGAGGGAGTGAGAAGACCCAGTACTTC.

The CDR3 reads CASSQGGSTDTQYF. As DNA, the CDR3 is TGTGCCAGCAGCCAAGGGGGCAGCACAGATACGCAGTATTTT. The rearrangement uses TRBV3-1 and TRBJ2-3; a weak D match, TRBD1 (5 bases). Trimming removed 1 base at V and 0 bases at J, with 5 bases between. Germline lookup yields CDR1 LGHDT and CDR2 YNNKEL (reference sequence). This CDR3 has 14 residues.

This clonotype was seen only a few times. This chain connects TRBV20-1 to TRBJ2-7; tentatively, D is TRBD1 or TRBD2 (6 bases each). The CDR3 runs to 13 residues. Trimming removed 6 bases at V and 2 bases at J, with 14 bases between. The germline V gene has CDR1 DFQATT and CDR2 SNEGSKA (reference sequence). Here the CDR3 reads CSAPKGGPYEQYF. The CDR3 nucleotides are TGCAGTGCCCCTAAGGGGGGCCCCTACGAGCAGTACTTC.

This clonotype was observed a few times. The chain links TRBV6-5 to TRBJ2-3; 8 bases map to TRBD2. This CDR3 has 15 amino acids. V lost 6 bases, J lost 0 bases, and 5 bases stayed unmatched. Germline assignment: CDR1 MNHEY and CDR2 SVGAGI. CDR3 protein: CASRYGGASTDTQYF. The CDR3 DNA reads TGTGCCAGCAGATACGGGGGGGCGAGCACAGATACGCAGTATTTT.

The CDR3 DNA follows: TGTGCCAGCAGCTTAGGGCTTGGGGCCTGGAATCCAGATACGCAGTATTTT. Amino acid sequence: CASSLGLGAWNPDTQYF. J is TRBJ2-3 and V is TRBV11-2, with a weak D call TRBD1 (5 bases). The CDR3 has 17 residues. Germline V gene lookup returns CDR1 SGHAT and CDR2 FQNNGV. V was cut by 1 base and J by 4 bases, with 18 bases left in between.

The V and J genes are TRBV4-1 and TRBJ1-5; D may be TRBD1 (5 bases). V was clipped by 1 base and J by 8 bases, with 12 bases between them. The germline gives CDR1 MGHRA, CDR2 YSYEKL. The CDR3 contains 14 residues. This chain's CDR3 is CASSQVGAREPQHF. The CDR3 DNA is TGCGCCAGCAGCCAAGTCGGGGCGAGGGAGCCCCAGCATTTT.

This clonotype was seen a handful of times. The chain is built from TRBV5-6 and TRBJ2-1; D call uncertain. The CDR3 runs 16 residues. Trimming cost V 0 bases and J 2 bases, with 12 bases left between them. Germline lookup yields CDR1 SGHDT and CDR2 YYEEEE. In DNA form, the CDR3 reads TGTGCCAGCAGCTTGGCCGGCAGACAAACCTACAATGAGCAGTTCTTC. This gives the protein CASSLAGRQTYNEQFF.

This clonotype was counted many times. The chain links TRBV7-9 to TRBJ2-3, with unresolved D. The CDR3 is 16 residues long. The germline V gene encodes CDR1 SEHNR and CDR2 FQNEAQ (reference sequence). V lost 2 bases and J lost 0, with 12 bases in between. This chain's CDR3 is CASSLRLEPSTDTQYF. The CDR3 bases are TGTGCCAGCAGCTTAAGGCTCGAACCCAGCACAGATACGCAGTATTTT.

This clonotype was counted between two and nine times. The V and J genes are TRBV5-1 and TRBJ2-3; 10 nucleotides match TRBD1. The germline V gene encodes CDR1 SGHRS and CDR2 YFSETQ. This CDR3 has 18 amino acids. V trimming: 4 bases; J trimming: 1 base; junction bases outside the gene matches: 12. The CDR3, as DNA: TGCGCCAGCAGCCCCCCTCCACGGGACAGGGGACGCACAGATACGCAGTATTTT. Amino acids: CASSPPPRDRGRTDTQYF.

V gene TRBV7-3 combines with J gene TRBJ2-3; 10 bases align to TRBD2. Germline CDR1 is SGHTA and CDR2 is FQGTGA. This CDR3 has 17 residues. The V gene end was trimmed by 0 bases and the J gene end by 2 bases; junction bases not matched to a gene: 5. CDR3 region: CASSLTGLAGVTDTQYF. Here the CDR3 DNA reads TGTGCCAGCAGCTTAACCGGCCTAGCGGGGGTCACAGATACGCAGTATTTT.

This clonotype turned up a few times. The DNA for the CDR3 is TGTGCCAGCAGCTTAGACCCGGGAAGGGGGTCCAATGAGCAGTTCTTC. Amino acids: CASSLDPGRGSNEQFF. The chain employs TRBV11-2 and TRBJ2-1, with D possibly being TRBD1 (6 bases). Trimming shortened V by 0 bases and J by 6 bases, and 15 bases separated the two germline ends. Germline values: CDR1 SGHAT, CDR2 FQNNGV. The CDR3 is made up of 16 amino acids.

This clonotype was found many times. The CDR3 region is CASSFDGYTEAFF. CDR3 coding DNA: TGTGCCAGCAGTTTTGACGGTTACACTGAAGCTTTCTTT. The genes are TRBV6-6 and TRBJ1-1, with D unresolved. Germline V gene data show CDR1 as MNHNY and CDR2 as SVGAGI (reference sequence). The V end lost 4 bases, the J end lost 3 bases, and 9 bases lay between the germline ends. The CDR3 consists of 13 residues.